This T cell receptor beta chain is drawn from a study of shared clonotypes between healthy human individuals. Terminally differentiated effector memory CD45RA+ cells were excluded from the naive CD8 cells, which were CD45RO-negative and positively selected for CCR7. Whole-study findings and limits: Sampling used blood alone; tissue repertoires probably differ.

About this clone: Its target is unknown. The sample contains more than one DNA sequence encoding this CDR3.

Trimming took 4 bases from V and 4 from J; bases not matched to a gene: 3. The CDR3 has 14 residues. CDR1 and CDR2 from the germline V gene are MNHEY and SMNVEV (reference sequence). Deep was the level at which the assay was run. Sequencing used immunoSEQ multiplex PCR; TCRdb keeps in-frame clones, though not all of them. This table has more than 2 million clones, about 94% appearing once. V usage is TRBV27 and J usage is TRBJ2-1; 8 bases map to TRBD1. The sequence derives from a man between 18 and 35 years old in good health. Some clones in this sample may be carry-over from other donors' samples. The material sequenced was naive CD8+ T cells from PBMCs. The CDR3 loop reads CASSSRDRYNEQFF. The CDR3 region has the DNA TGTGCCAGCAGTTCCCGGGACAGGTACAATGAGCAGTTCTTC.